This T cell receptor (beta chain) appears in the sequencing data of a study of T cell responses to AZD1222 COVID-19 vaccine. This clone was detected only a few times. Its antigen is still unknown. Trimming took off 6 bases at V and 4 bases at J, with 9 bases between the two ends. Germline V gives CDR1 MNHEY, CDR2 SVGEGT. This CDR3 region has 13 residues. TCRdb keeps only in-frame clones here, not all; method: immunoSEQ multiplex PCR. The table includes around 97,000 clones, around 90% detected once. Whole-study results and caveats: Possibly, clonal diversity was underestimated; donors were largely white British and included more females. Spike-specific TCR repertoires showed rising breadth and depth after two AZD1222 doses. The number of AZD1222 recipients seropositive at baseline was only 5 to 7.

V and J are TRBV6-2 or TRBV6-3 and TRBJ1-4; a weak D match, TRBD1 (5 bases). Source: peripheral blood, taken on day 0 of AZD1222 vaccination. The clonotype originates from an adult in good health. CDR3 sequence: CASSGQGNEKLFF. The CDR3 bases are TGTGCCAGCAGCGGGCAGGGTAATGAAAAACTGTTTTTT.